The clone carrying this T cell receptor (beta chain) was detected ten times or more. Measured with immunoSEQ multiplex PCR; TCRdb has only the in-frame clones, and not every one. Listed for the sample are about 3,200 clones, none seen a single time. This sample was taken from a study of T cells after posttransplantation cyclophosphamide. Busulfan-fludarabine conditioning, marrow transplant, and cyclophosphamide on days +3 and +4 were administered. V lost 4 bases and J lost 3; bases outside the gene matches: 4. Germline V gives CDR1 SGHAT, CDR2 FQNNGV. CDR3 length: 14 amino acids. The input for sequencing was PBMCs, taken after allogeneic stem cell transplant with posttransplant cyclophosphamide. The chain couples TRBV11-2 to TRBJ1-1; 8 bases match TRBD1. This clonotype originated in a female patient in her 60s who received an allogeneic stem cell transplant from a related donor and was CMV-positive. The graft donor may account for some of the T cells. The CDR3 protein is CASSSGQGDTEAFF. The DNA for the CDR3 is TGTGCCAGCAGCTCCGGACAGGGAGACACTGAAGCTTTCTTT.